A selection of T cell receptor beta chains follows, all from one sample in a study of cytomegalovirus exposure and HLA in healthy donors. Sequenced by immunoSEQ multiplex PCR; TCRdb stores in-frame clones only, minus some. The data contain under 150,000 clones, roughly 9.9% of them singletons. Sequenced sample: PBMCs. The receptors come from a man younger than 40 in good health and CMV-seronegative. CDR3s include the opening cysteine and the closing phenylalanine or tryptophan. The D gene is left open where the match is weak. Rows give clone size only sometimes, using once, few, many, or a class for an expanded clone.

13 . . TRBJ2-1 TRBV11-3 CASSLGLLYEQFF TGTGCCAGCAGCTTAGGTTTACTCTATGAGCAGTTCTTC
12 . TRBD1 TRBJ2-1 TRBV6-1 CASSRDRTGKFF TGTGCCAGCAGTCGTGATAGGACAGGGAAGTTCTTC
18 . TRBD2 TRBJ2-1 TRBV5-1 CASSFETSGRVLGNEQFF TGCGCCAGCAGCTTCGAGACTAGCGGGAGGGTTTTAGGCAATGAGCAGTTCTTC
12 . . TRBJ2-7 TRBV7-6 CASSRGRYEQYF TGTGCCAGCAGCCGCGGGCGCTACGAGCAGTACTTC
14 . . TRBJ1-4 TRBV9 CASSVGQVNEKLFF TGTGCCAGCAGCGTGGGACAAGTTAATGAAAAACTGTTTTTT
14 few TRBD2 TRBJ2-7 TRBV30 CAWSVGEGSYEQYF TGTGCCTGGAGTGTCGGGGAGGGGTCCTACGAGCAGTACTTC
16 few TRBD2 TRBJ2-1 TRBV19 CASSIGLAGYNNEQFF TGTGCCAGTAGTATAGGGCTAGCGGGCTATAACAATGAGCAGTTCTTC
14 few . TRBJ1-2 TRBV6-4 CASTYRAGGYGYTF TGTGCCAGCACGTACAGGGCCGGCGGCTATGGCTACACCTTC
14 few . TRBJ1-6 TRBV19 CASSISKRGSPLHF TGTGCCAGTAGTATCTCTAAACGAGGTTCACCCCTCCACTTT
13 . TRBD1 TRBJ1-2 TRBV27 CASSFWDRGGYTF TGTGCCAGCAGTTTCTGGGACAGGGGTGGCTACACCTTC
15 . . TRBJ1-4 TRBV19 CASSMAGGANEKLFF TGTGCCAGTAGTATGGCGGGCGGAGCTAATGAAAAACTGTTTTTT
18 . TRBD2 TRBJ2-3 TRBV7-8 CASSSGLAGATSTDTQYF TGTGCCAGCAGCTCCGGACTAGCGGGGGCGACTAGCACAGATACGCAGTATTTT
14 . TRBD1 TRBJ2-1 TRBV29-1 CSVPTGGAYNEQFF TGCAGCGTTCCGACAGGGGGCGCCTACAATGAGCAGTTCTTC
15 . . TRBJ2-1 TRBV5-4 CASSPTSNSYNEQFF TGTGCCAGCAGCCCCACTAGCAATTCCTACAATGAGCAGTTCTTC
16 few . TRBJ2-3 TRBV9 CASSVRGGDGTDTQYF TGTGCCAGCAGCGTCAGAGGGGGGGACGGCACAGATACGCAGTATTTT
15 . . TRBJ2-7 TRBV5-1 CASSPEGGGLDEQYF TGCGCCAGCAGCCCCGAGGGGGGAGGGCTTGACGAGCAGTACTTC
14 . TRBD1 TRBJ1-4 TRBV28 CASSWDRGDEKLFF TGTGCCAGCAGTTGGGACAGGGGTGACGAAAAACTGTTTTTT
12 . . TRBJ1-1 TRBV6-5 CASSYRGGEAFF TGTGCCAGCAGTTACAGGGGGGGCGAGGCTTTCTTT
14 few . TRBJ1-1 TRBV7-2 CASSPQRVNTEAFF TGTGCCAGCAGCCCCCAGAGGGTGAACACTGAAGCTTTCTTT
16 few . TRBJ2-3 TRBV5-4 CASSLSGHRSTDTQYF TGTGCCAGCAGCTTGTCAGGACATAGAAGCACAGATACGCAGTATTTT
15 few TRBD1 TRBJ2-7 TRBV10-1 CASSAGQGAVSEQYF TGCGCCAGCAGCGCAGGACAGGGGGCTGTGAGCGAGCAGTACTTC
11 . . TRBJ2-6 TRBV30 CAWTGANVLTF TGTGCCTGGACAGGGGCCAACGTCCTGACTTTC
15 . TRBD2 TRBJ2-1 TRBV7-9 CASSLNGRTGNEQFF TGTGCCAGCAGCTTAAACGGGAGGACGGGCAATGAGCAGTTCTTC
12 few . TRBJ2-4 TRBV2 CASSADRNIQYF TGTGCCAGCAGTGCCGACAGAAACATTCAGTACTTC
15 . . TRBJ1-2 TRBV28 CASSILTVWSYGYTF TGTGCCAGCAGCATTTTGACGGTGTGGAGCTATGGCTACACCTTC
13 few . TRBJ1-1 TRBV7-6 CASSIPGNTEAFF TGTGCCAGCTCTATCCCAGGCAACACTGAAGCTTTCTTT
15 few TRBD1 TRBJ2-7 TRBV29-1 CSATGQGDFSYEQYF TGCAGCGCTACGGGACAGGGCGATTTCTCCTACGAGCAGTACTTC
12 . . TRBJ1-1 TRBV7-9 CASTLGSTEAFF TGTGCCAGCACCCTTGGGAGCACTGAAGCTTTCTTT
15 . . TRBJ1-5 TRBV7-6 CASSLEATGNQPQHF TGTGCCAGCAGCTTAGAAGCGACGGGCAATCAGCCCCAGCATTTT
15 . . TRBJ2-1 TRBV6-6 CASSPGKEMNNEQFF TGTGCCAGCAGTCCAGGGAAGGAAATGAACAATGAGCAGTTCTTC
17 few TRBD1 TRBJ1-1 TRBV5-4 CASRSRDRGRVGTEAFF TGTGCCAGCAGGTCAAGGGACAGGGGGCGAGTGGGCACTGAAGCTTTCTTT
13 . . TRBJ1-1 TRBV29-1 CSSQDKLNTEAFF TGCAGCTCCCAAGACAAACTGAACACTGAAGCTTTCTTT
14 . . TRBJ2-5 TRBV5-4 CASSLSRREETQYF TGTGCCAGCAGCTTATCCCGCAGGGAAGAGACCCAGTACTTC
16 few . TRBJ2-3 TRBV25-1 CASSESIYTSTDTQYF TGTGCCAGCAGTGAATCAATATATACTAGCACAGATACGCAGTATTTT
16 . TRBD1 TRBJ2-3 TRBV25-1 CASSESRTGRTDTQYF TGTGCCAGCAGTGAATCCCGGACAGGGCGGACAGATACGCAGTATTTT
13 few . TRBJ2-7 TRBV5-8 CASSFSGSYEQYF TGTGCCAGCAGCTTTAGCGGCTCCTACGAGCAGTACTTC
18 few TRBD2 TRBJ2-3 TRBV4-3 CASSPVSGERTSTDTQYF TGCGCCAGCAGCCCTGTGAGCGGGGAAAGAACTAGCACAGATACGCAGTATTTT
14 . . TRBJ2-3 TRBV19 CASSIDTTEDTQYF TGTGCCAGTAGTATCGACACCACTGAAGATACGCAGTATTTT
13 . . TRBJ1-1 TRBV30 CAWSVQGNTEAFF TGTGCCTGGAGTGTTCAGGGAAACACTGAAGCTTTCTTT
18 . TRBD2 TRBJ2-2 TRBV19 CASSLLAGEGSGTGELFF TGTGCCAGTAGTCTCCTAGCGGGAGAGGGGTCGGGCACCGGGGAGCTGTTTTTT
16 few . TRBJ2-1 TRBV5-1 CASSPTQGLGDNEQFF TGCGCCAGCAGCCCCACGCAGGGATTAGGCGACAATGAGCAGTTCTTC
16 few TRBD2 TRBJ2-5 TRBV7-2 CASSITGTSGRETQYF TGTGCCAGCAGCATTACCGGGACTAGCGGGAGAGAGACCCAGTACTTC